Given below is one T cell receptor (beta chain) in context. The method was immunoSEQ multiplex PCR; TCRdb's version includes in-frame clones alone and lacks a portion of them. Altogether over 200,000 clones are present, about 86% being singletons, with the ten largest covering 1.5%. This entry comes from a study of blood T cell repertoires in COVID-19. The V gene's germline CDR1 is MNHEY and CDR2 SVGAGI. CDR3 size: 15 residues. Trimming removed 4 bases at V and 5 bases at J, with 14 bases between. The chain combines TRBV6-5 with TRBJ1-4; no clear D gene. Sequenced sample: peripheral blood. This TCR derives from a man younger than 35 with active or convalescent COVID-19. The DNA of the CDR3 is TGTGCCAGCAGTTCCGTCCTTGGGCGAAATGAAAAACTGTTTTTT. This sequence encodes CASSSVLGRNEKLFF.